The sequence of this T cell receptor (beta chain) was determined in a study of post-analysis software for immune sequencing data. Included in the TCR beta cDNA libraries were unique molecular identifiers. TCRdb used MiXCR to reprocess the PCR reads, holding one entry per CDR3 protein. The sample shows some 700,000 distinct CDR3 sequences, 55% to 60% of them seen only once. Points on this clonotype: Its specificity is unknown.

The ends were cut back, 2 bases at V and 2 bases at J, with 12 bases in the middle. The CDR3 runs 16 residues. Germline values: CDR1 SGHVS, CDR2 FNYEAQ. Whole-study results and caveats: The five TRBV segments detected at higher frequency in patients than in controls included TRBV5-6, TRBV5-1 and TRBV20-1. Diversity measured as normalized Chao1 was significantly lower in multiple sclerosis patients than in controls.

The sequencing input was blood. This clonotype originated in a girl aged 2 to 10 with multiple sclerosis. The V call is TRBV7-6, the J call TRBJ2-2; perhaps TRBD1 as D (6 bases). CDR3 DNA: TGTGCCAGCAGCTTAACTGGGACACCTAACACCGGGGAGCTGTTTTTT. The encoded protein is CASSLTGTPNTGELFF.